What follows describes a single T cell receptor beta chain. The antigen is unknown. This entry is derived from a study of post-analysis software for immune sequencing data. Notes on the study in general: By F measure, samples from a shared preparation batch strongly co-clustered. Five or six TRBV segments, TRBV5-6, TRBV5-1 and TRBV20-1 among them, were found more frequent in patients than controls.

Unique molecular identifiers were built into the TCR beta cDNA libraries. Each CDR3 protein gets one entry after TCRdb re-called the PCR reads with MiXCR. Among approximately 690,000 distinct CDR3 sequences, 55% to 70% were seen once, and the ten largest hold 11%. The CDR3 is 15 residues long. Trimming took 3 bases from V and 5 from J; bases not matched to a gene: 5. Per germline, CDR1 MNHEY and CDR2 SMNVEV (reference sequence). This TCR was recovered from a girl between 2 and 10 years old with multiple sclerosis. The V call is TRBV27, the J call TRBJ2-5; 11 nucleotides match TRBD2. The sequenced material came from blood. For the CDR3, the DNA is TGTGCCAGCAGTTTTACTAGCGGGGGAGGGGAGACCCAGTACTTC. This sequence encodes CASSFTSGGGETQYF.